This T cell receptor (beta chain) was documented in a study of T cells after yellow fever vaccination. Overall study context: Libraries from low-cell-number fractions were prepared with the SMART-Seq v4 Ultra Low Input RNA kit.

TCRdb re-analysed the 5' RACE reads in MiXCR, keeping a single row per CDR3 protein. The sample carries a few hundred thousand distinct CDR3 sequences, roughly 7% recorded once. The germline CDR1 and CDR2 sequences are SGHTA and FQGNSA. The CDR3 has 12 residues. Overall study results and limits: Some clonotypes, a small share, were shared between CD4 and CD8 compartments. Booster samples showed a return of most primary-vaccination clones (about 97% CD4, 85% to 90% CD8). Weaker, the secondary response had a peak occurring faster, on day 5 versus 15.

This clonotype has a handful of counts. Its antigen remains unidentified. One end of the junction fails to match germline, which may point to a read error. The chain couples TRBV7-2 to TRBJ2-5; D possibly matches TRBD1 or TRBD2 (5 bases each). Sequenced here: PBMCs, sampled roughly 46 days after the first yellow fever vaccination. This sequence originates from a man aged 18 to 30 who received the YFV17D yellow fever vaccine. The CDR3, as DNA: TGTGCCAGCAGCATCCCCGGGGCCCGGGCCGACTTC. It translates to CASSIPGARADF.